A single sample is the source of the 28 T cell receptor beta chains below, sequenced in a study of T-cell memory formation after mild COVID-19. TCRdb itself ran the 5' RACE reads through MiXCR, one entry per CDR3 protein. Of roughly 550,000 distinct CDR3 sequences listed, around 21% are singletons. Sequencing was done on a sample of PBMCs or a T cell subset sorted from them (not recorded which). These receptors all stem from an adult woman who had mild COVID-19 (a few samples of this study predate the infection). Cell type and time point are not known.

J is TRBJ2-5 and V is TRBV24-1, with 7 bases matching TRBD1. The V gene end was trimmed by 4 bases and the J gene end by 5 bases; junction bases not matched to a gene: 9. Germline-derived CDR1 and CDR2 are KGHDR and SFDVKD. This CDR3 spans 15 amino acids. The chain's CDR3 is CATSEHQGVRETQYF. In DNA form, the CDR3 reads TGTGCCACCAGTGAGCATCAGGGGGTCAGGGAGACCCAGTACTTC.

This clonotype has a handful of counts. The chain couples TRBV4-1 to TRBJ2-7, with D perhaps TRBD1 (5 bases). Between the trimmed V and J ends, which lost 0 bases and 2 bases, there was a span of 17 bases. This CDR3 comprises 17 residues. Germline CDR1 is MGHRA and CDR2 is YSYEKL. CDR3: CASSQDRVSGSPYEQYF. The DNA for the CDR3 is TGCGCCAGCAGCCAAGATAGGGTATCAGGGTCCCCCTACGAGCAGTACTTC.

The V and J genes are TRBV19 and TRBJ2-5, with D perhaps TRBD1 (5 bases). Per germline, CDR1 LNHDA and CDR2 SQIVND (reference sequence). This CDR3 spans 17 amino acids. V lost 0 bases, J lost 3 bases, and 17 bases lay in between. The CDR3: CASSIDLGRVGKETQYF. DNA of the CDR3: TGTGCCAGTAGTATAGATTTAGGCAGGGTTGGCAAAGAGACCCAGTACTTC.

The table lists this clonotype with a few counts. The genes are TRBV28 and TRBJ1-5; no definite D call. The V end was cut by 3 bases, the J end by 7 bases, with 10 bases between. The CDR3 runs 13 residues. CDR1 and CDR2 (germline): MDHEN, SYDVKM. CDR3 sequence: CASSFQPGQPQHF. In DNA, the CDR3 is TGTGCCAGCAGTTTTCAGCCCGGGCAGCCCCAGCATTTT.

V gene TRBV12-3 or TRBV12-4 combines with J gene TRBJ2-7; D is ambiguous. V was shortened by 6 bases and J by 2 bases, with 14 bases between the two germline ends. The CDR3 sequence is 14 residues long. DNA of the CDR3: TGTGCCAGCAGCCGGAAGGATCAGCCCTACGAGCAGTACTTC. It encodes CASSRKDQPYEQYF.

This clonotype was detected a few times. The genes are TRBV6-6 and TRBJ1-1; 8 nucleotides match TRBD1. CDR1 is MNHNY and CDR2 is SVGAGI in the germline V gene (reference sequence). The CDR3 is 14 amino acids. Trimming took 2 bases from V and 7 from J; bases not matched to a gene: 6. The CDR3 DNA is TGTGCCAGCAGTTACCAGACAGGGGAAATTGAAGCTTTCTTT. Protein sequence: CASSYQTGEIEAFF.

The V and J genes are TRBV20-1 and TRBJ2-5; 11 nucleotides match TRBD2. The CDR3 is made up of 17 amino acids. Unmatched junction bases numbered 10, after V lost 0 bases and J lost 4 bases. Germline loops: CDR1 DFQATT, CDR2 SNEGSKA (reference sequence). DNA of the CDR3: TGCAGTGCTAGAGATTGGAGCACTAGCGGGGGTCTAGAGACCCAGTACTTC. This translates into CSARDWSTSGGLETQYF.

This clonotype occurred a few times. The chain joins TRBV7-9 to TRBJ2-1; D is undetermined. CDR3 size: 11 residues. The germline V gene encodes CDR1 SEHNR and CDR2 FQNEAQ (reference sequence). V lost 3 bases and J lost 9, with 6 bases in between. The CDR3 here is CASSLQPEQFF. The CDR3 region has the DNA TGTGCCAGCAGCTTGCAGCCTGAGCAGTTCTTC.

The J gene is TRBJ2-3, the V gene TRBV6-2 or TRBV6-3, with 8 positions matching TRBD1. Per the germline V gene, CDR1 is MNHEY and CDR2 is SVGEGT. The CDR3 loop spans 15 amino acids. V lost 9 bases to trimming and J lost 2 bases; unmatched junction nucleotides: 10. CDR3 sequence reads: CASTFRDRTTDTQYF. DNA of the CDR3: TGTGCCAGTACCTTCCGGGACAGGACCACAGATACGCAGTATTTT.

The V and J genes are TRBV7-9 and TRBJ1-3; 10 bases align to TRBD1. Germline assignment: CDR1 SEHNR and CDR2 FQNEAQ (reference sequence). The CDR3 has 15 residues. V lost 7 bases to trimming and J lost 2 bases; unmatched junction nucleotides: 5. The CDR3 is CASTGTGVPGNTIYF. For the CDR3, the DNA is TGTGCCAGCACCGGGACAGGGGTTCCTGGAAACACCATATATTTT.

The chain couples TRBV29-1 to TRBJ2-7; 8 positions agree with TRBD2. The V gene end was trimmed by 7 bases and the J gene end by 4 bases; junction bases not matched to a gene: 15. The CDR3 is made up of 15 amino acids. Germline V gene data show CDR1 as SQVTM and CDR2 as ANQGSEA. The CDR3 sequence: CSARIREGPGYEQYF. CDR3 bases: TGCAGCGCCCGTATCCGGGAGGGACCTGGGTACGAGCAGTACTTC.

This chain joins TRBV12-3 or TRBV12-4 and TRBJ1-1, with 8 bases matching TRBD1. V lost 6 bases, J lost 4 bases, and 4 bases stayed unmatched. The CDR3 contains 13 residues. CDR3: CASRDRDITEAFF. Here the CDR3 DNA reads TGTGCCAGCAGGGACAGGGACATCACTGAAGCTTTCTTT.

This clonotype was observed a few times. This sequence joins TRBV4-1 and TRBJ2-7; D is perhaps TRBD2 (6 bases). CDR1 and CDR2 from the germline V gene are MGHRA and YSYEKL. V was clipped by 4 bases and J by 4 bases, with 17 bases between them. The CDR3 totals 15 residues. This chain's CDR3 is CASSRGAGNAYEQYF. In nucleotides, the CDR3 is TGCGCCAGCAGCCGCGGCGCGGGAAACGCATACGAGCAGTACTTC.

This chain links TRBV5-1 with TRBJ2-2; tentatively, D is TRBD2 (6 bases). The CDR3 length is 17 residues. In germline, CDR1 is SGHRS, CDR2 YFSETQ. The V and J ends lost 4 bases and 2 bases respectively, with 18 bases between them. The CDR3: CASSDRPIGGNTGELFF. CDR3 DNA: TGCGCCAGCAGCGACCGCCCCATCGGGGGTAACACCGGGGAGCTGTTTTTT.

CDR3 coding DNA: TGTGCCATCAGTGAGTCTATTACAGGGGTTCGCACTGAAGCTTTCTTT. It is translated as CAISESITGVRTEAFF. The chain joins TRBV10-3 to TRBJ1-1, with 7 bases matching TRBD1. V lost 0 bases to trimming and J lost 4 bases; unmatched junction nucleotides: 8. The CDR3 has 16 residues. Germline CDR1 and CDR2: ENHRY and SYGVKD.

The table lists this clonotype with a few counts. The rearrangement uses TRBV5-1 and TRBJ2-1, with D possibly matching TRBD1 (6 bases). CDR3 length: 15 amino acids. V lost 0 bases to trimming and J lost 2 bases, with 9 bases between them. Germline values: CDR1 SGHRS, CDR2 YFSETQ. This chain's CDR3 is CASSLEGVAYNEQFF. In nucleotides, the CDR3 is TGCGCCAGCAGCTTGGAGGGGGTGGCCTACAATGAGCAGTTCTTC.

This clonotype has only a few counts. The chain combines TRBV24-1 with TRBJ2-6, with TRBD2 as a possible D gene (6 bases). Germline V CDR1 and CDR2: KGHDR, SFDVKD. V was pared by 5 bases and J by 0 bases, with 7 bases between. The CDR3 sequence is 15 residues long. Written as DNA, the CDR3 is TGTGCCACCAGTGGGGGGGTCTCTGGGGCCAACGTCCTGACTTTC. Protein product: CATSGGVSGANVLTF.

This clonotype showed up many times. V gene TRBV9 combines with J gene TRBJ2-1; 9 bases are shared with TRBD2. V dropped 6 bases and J dropped 10; count of bases not matched to a gene: 8. Germline-derived CDR1 and CDR2 are SGDLS and YYNGEE. The CDR3 runs 13 residues. CDR3 sequence reads: CASTSLSGGEQFF. The CDR3 region has the DNA TGTGCCAGCACCTCTCTTAGCGGGGGAGAGCAGTTCTTC.

In its sample, this clonotype was seen a few times. CDR3 residues: CASSTVTQYF. DNA of the CDR3: TGTGCCAGCAGTACGGTCACGCAGTATTTT. This chain uses TRBV12-3 or TRBV12-4 with TRBJ2-3; D not certain. The CDR3 is 10 residues long. Trimming pared 5 bases from V and 9 bases from J, leaving 6 bases between.

The gene calls are TRBV27 and TRBJ2-1, with TRBD2 matching over 13 bases. Germline V lookup: CDR1 MNHEY, CDR2 SMNVEV (reference sequence). J lost 4 bases, V lost 2 bases, and 2 bases had no gene match. This CDR3 region has 16 residues. The CDR3 region has the DNA TGTGCCAGCAGTTTAGGGACTAGCGGGACATACAATGAGCAGTTCTTC. Translation: CASSLGTSGTYNEQFF.

The chain uses TRBV5-4 and TRBJ2-2, with D possibly being TRBD2 (5 bases). The CDR3 consists of 14 residues. Germline values: CDR1 SGHNT, CDR2 YYREEE (reference sequence). Trimming removed 0 bases at V and 7 bases at J, with 10 bases between. CDR3 nucleotide sequence: TGTGCCAGCAGCTTGGTTGGGGAGCGCGGGGAGCTGTTTTTT. This gives the protein CASSLVGERGELFF.

This clonotype was seen only a few times. V gene TRBV24-1 combines with J gene TRBJ2-4; D is possibly TRBD1 (5 bases). This CDR3 region has 14 residues. CDR1 is KGHDR and CDR2 is SFDVKD in the germline V gene. The V end lost 9 bases, the J end lost 0 bases, and 11 bases lay between the germline ends. CDR3 region: CATVGVVAKNIQYF. The CDR3 DNA reads as TGTGCCACCGTAGGGGTGGTAGCCAAAAACATTCAGTACTTC.

This clonotype was counted a few times. This chain joins TRBV20-1 and TRBJ2-2; D possibly uses TRBD1 or TRBD2 (6 bases each). The CDR3 is 16 residues long. CDR1 is DFQATT and CDR2 is SNEGSKA in the germline V gene (reference sequence). The V end lost 3 bases, the J end lost 5 bases, and 19 bases lay between the germline ends. In DNA form, the CDR3 reads TGCAGTGCTAGCAGTATTCTGGGGGCGGGGACCGGGGAGCTGTTTTTT. It codes for CSASSILGAGTGELFF.

This clonotype was found a few times. The chain links TRBV27 to TRBJ2-7; 11 nucleotides align to TRBD1. Germline values: CDR1 MNHEY, CDR2 SMNVEV (reference sequence). The CDR3 has 16 residues. V shed 5 bases, J shed 5 bases, and the junction held 11 bases outside the gene matches. CDR3: CASSGWTGGSPNEQYF. The CDR3 nucleotides read TGTGCCAGCAGTGGGTGGACAGGGGGCTCCCCGAACGAGCAGTACTTC.

This clonotype was seen a handful of times. CDR3 sequence reads: CASSQEQGEEAFF. DNA for the CDR3: TGTGCCAGCAGCCAAGAGCAGGGTGAAGAGGCTTTCTTT. V gene TRBV14 combines with J gene TRBJ1-1, with D perhaps TRBD1 (5 bases). The CDR3 sequence is 13 residues long. Trimming removed 0 bases from V and 11 bases from J, with 13 bases in between. Germline CDR1 is SGHDN and CDR2 is FVKESK. The entire variable domain, with the rest obtained from reference TRBV14 and TRBJ1-1, is as follows: EAGVTQFPSHSVIEKGQTVTLRCDPISGHDNLYWYRRVMGKEIKFLLHFVKESKQDESGMPNNRFLAERTGGTYSTLKVQPAELEDSGVYFCASSQEQGEEAFFGQGTRLTVV.

This clonotype was observed a few times. This chain connects TRBV5-1 to TRBJ2-3, with D possibly being TRBD1 (5 bases). V shed 5 bases and J shed 1 base, with 14 bases lying between them. The germline V gene encodes CDR1 SGHRS and CDR2 YFSETQ. The CDR3 is made up of 15 amino acids. The CDR3 spells CASSPASRGTDTQYF. The CDR3 DNA sequence: TGCGCCAGCAGTCCCGCCTCCAGGGGCACAGATACGCAGTATTTT.

This clonotype occurred many times. V is TRBV27 and J is TRBJ2-7, with 7 bases matching TRBD1. V shed 0 bases and J 2 bases; nucleotides not matched to a gene: 4. In germline, CDR1 is MNHEY, CDR2 SMNVEV (reference sequence). The CDR3 extends over 15 amino acids. In DNA form, the CDR3 reads TGTGCCAGCAGTTTATCAGGGGGCCTCACCTACGAGCAGTACTTC. Amino acid sequence: CASSLSGGLTYEQYF.

The chain joins TRBV24-1 to TRBJ1-2; 7 bases line up with TRBD1. Germline assignment: CDR1 KGHDR and CDR2 SFDVKD. Trimming removed 2 bases from V and 5 bases from J; junction bases left unmatched: 4. This CDR3 has 14 amino acids. The CDR3 DNA reads as TGTGCCACCAGTGATTCGAGGGACAGTTATGGCTACACCTTC. Protein sequence: CATSDSRDSYGYTF.